The 26 T cell receptor beta chains below all came from one sample that was sequenced in a study of cytomegalovirus exposure and HLA in healthy donors. PCR was performed using 60 Vbeta and 13 Jbeta primers. Here immunoSEQ multiplex PCR was the method, and the copy in TCRdb shows in-frame clones only, minus some. This sample carries 200,000 to 250,000 clones, 77% of them seen once, and the ten largest clones take approximately 2.6%. The specimen sequenced was PBMCs. These receptors originate from a woman aged 60-75 years in good health and CMV-seropositive.

The CDR3 bases are TGTGCCAGCTCACCGAAAGGTGCTGGCCTGGGAGGGTCGAACACTGAAGCTTTCTTT. Its protein is CASSPKGAGLGGSNTEAFF. The chain carries TRBV18 and TRBJ1-1; D remains unclear. CDR1 and CDR2 from the germline V gene are KGHSH and LQKENI. V lost 3 bases, J lost 1 base, and 24 bases lay in between. CDR3 length equals 19 residues.

The genes are TRBV5-1 and TRBJ1-1; 9 nucleotides line up with TRBD1. J was trimmed by 0 bases and V by 1 base; bases with no gene match: 4. There are 16 residues in the CDR3. CDR1 and CDR2 from the germline V gene are SGHRS and YFSETQ. In DNA, the CDR3 is TGCGCCAGCAGCTTGACAGGGGGCGGTTTGAACACTGAAGCTTTCTTT. This codes for CASSLTGGGLNTEAFF.

This sequence joins TRBV9 and TRBJ1-2, with 7 bases fitting TRBD1. The CDR3 loop spans 15 amino acids. CDR1 and CDR2 (germline): SGDLS, YYNGEE. J gave up 3 bases and V 4 bases, and 9 bases lay outside the gene matches. In DNA, the CDR3 is TGTGCCAGCAGCTCCCAGACAGGGCTGGACTATGGCTACACCTTC. As protein: CASSSQTGLDYGYTF.

Note on this clone: One end of the junction is discordant with germline, which a read error may explain. Other DNA sequences in the same sample also yield this CDR3. The chain has TRBV11-3 and TRBJ2-7; a weak D match, TRBD1 (6 bases). Germline CDR1 and CDR2: SGHNT and YENEEA. The CDR3 loop spans 14 amino acids. The CDR3 protein is CASSTGQGSYEQYF. The DNA of the CDR3 is TGCGCCAGCAGCACAGGGCAGGGAAGCTACGAGCAGTACTTC.

The V call is TRBV4-2, the J call TRBJ1-2, with 9 bases fitting TRBD1. After removal of 3 bases from V and 4 bases from J, the junction contained 6 bases not matched to a gene. Germline V gene data show CDR1 as LGHNA and CDR2 as YNFKEQ. The CDR3 runs 15 residues. CDR3 region: CASSQSGTGIYGYTF. The DNA for the CDR3 is TGTGCCAGCAGCCAGTCCGGGACAGGGATCTATGGCTACACCTTC.

This clone occurred a few times. The chain uses TRBV30 and TRBJ1-4; the D is unclear. Germline CDR1 reads GTSNPN; CDR2 reads SVGIG (reference sequence). This CDR3 comprises 14 residues. V was trimmed by 0 bases and J by 7 bases, leaving 12 bases between them. This CDR3 is CAWSVGQAGEKLFF. CDR3 DNA sequence: TGTGCCTGGAGTGTTGGCCAGGCGGGTGAAAAACTGTTTTTT.

The J gene is TRBJ1-2, the V gene TRBV14, with TRBD1 matching 7 bases. V dropped 6 bases and J dropped 5; count of bases not matched to a gene: 9. This CDR3 has 14 amino acids. Germline V gene data show CDR1 as SGHDN and CDR2 as FVKESK. The DNA of the CDR3 is TGTGCCAGCAGACCGATGACAGGGAAGTATGGCTACACCTTC. Its protein is CASRPMTGKYGYTF.

This clone came up a few times. The chain joins TRBV7-8 to TRBJ2-5; possible D gene TRBD2, 5 bases. Trimming removed 2 bases from V and 1 base from J, with 8 bases in between. Germline-derived CDR1 and CDR2 are SGHVS and FQNEAQ. The CDR3 has 14 residues. CDR3 coding DNA: TGTGCCAGCAGCTTATCCCTAGCCCAAGAGACCCAGTACTTC. Its translation: CASSLSLAQETQYF.

This rearrangement joins TRBV7-9 to TRBJ1-1; no clear D. Germline CDR1 is SEHNR and CDR2 is FQNEAQ (reference sequence). V lost 4 bases and J 5 bases, leaving 11 bases between the germline ends. The length of the CDR3 is 13 residues. The CDR3 region is CASSSFGKTEAFF. CDR3 nucleotide sequence: TGTGCCAGCAGCTCCTTCGGGAAAACTGAAGCTTTCTTT. Complete variable domain (other parts from reference TRBV7-9 and TRBJ1-1): DTGVSQNPRHKITKRGQNVTFRCDPISEHNRLYWYRQTLGQGPEFLTYFQNEAQLEKSRLLSDRFSAERPKGSFSTLEIQRTEQGDSAMYLCASSSFGKTEAFFGQGTRLTVV.

This chain links TRBV18 with TRBJ2-1; D is perhaps TRBD2 (6 bases). The germline V gene has CDR1 KGHSH and CDR2 LQKENI. The CDR3 runs 15 residues. Trimming took 5 bases from V and 0 from J, leaving 11 bases between them. In DNA form, the CDR3 reads TGTGCCAGCTCAACTGCGGGGTTCTCCTACAATGAGCAGTTCTTC. Translation: CASSTAGFSYNEQFF.

The DNA of the CDR3 is TGTGCCAGCAGTTCACAGGGGACGAGGGCCAACGTCCTGACTTTC. Its translation: CASSSQGTRANVLTF. This chain uses TRBV28 with TRBJ2-6, with 7 positions matching TRBD1. The CDR3 spans 15 residues. The V gene end was trimmed by 4 bases and the J gene end by 5 bases; junction bases not matched to a gene: 5. Germline loops: CDR1 MDHEN, CDR2 SYDVKM.

The chain has TRBV12-5 and TRBJ1-3, with 9 bases that match TRBD1. The V gene end was trimmed by 3 bases and the J gene end by 2 bases; junction bases not matched to a gene: 5. Germline V gene sequence: CDR1 LGHNT, CDR2 FRNRAP. This CDR3 spans 16 amino acids. CDR3 bases: TGTGCTAGTGGTTTAGGGGACAGGGTTGCTGGAAACACCATATATTTT. Residues: CASGLGDRVAGNTIYF.

V and J are TRBV6-4 and TRBJ2-1; D is possibly TRBD2 (6 bases). The germline gives CDR1 MRHNA, CDR2 SNTAGT. Trimming removed 4 bases from V and 5 bases from J, with 15 bases in between. The CDR3 spans 15 residues. The CDR3 DNA is TGTGCCAGCAGTGTTGCGGGCCGGGGGAACAATGAGCAGTTCTTC. This sequence encodes CASSVAGRGNNEQFF.

V is TRBV5-8 and J is TRBJ1-2, with TRBD1 identical over 12 bases. CDR1 SGHTS and CDR2 YDEGEE come from the germline V gene. J gave up 6 bases and V 2 bases, and 14 bases lay outside the gene matches. The CDR3 contains 18 residues. The CDR3 DNA reads TGTGCCAGCAGCTTTTTATACGCTACCGGGACAGGGGGCGATGGCTACACCTTC. Protein: CASSFLYATGTGGDGYTF.

This clone appeared a few times. This chain connects TRBV7-9 to TRBJ2-5; no firm D call. CDR3 size: 16 residues. V lost 1 base and J lost 0, with 12 bases in between. The germline gives CDR1 SEHNR, CDR2 FQNEAQ (reference sequence). The CDR3 coding sequence is TGTGCCAGCAGCTTAGGGGCGCGAACGTACCAAGAGACCCAGTACTTC. This codes for CASSLGARTYQETQYF. Filled out from reference TRBV7-9 and TRBJ2-5, the complete variable domain reads DTGVSQNPRHKITKRGQNVTFRCDPISEHNRLYWYRQTLGQGPEFLTYFQNEAQLEKSRLLSDRFSAERPKGSFSTLEIQRTEQGDSAMYLCASSLGARTYQETQYFGPGTRLLVL.

A few counts support this clone. The CDR3 here is CASSPYPGTGNGYTF. In nucleotides, the CDR3 is TGTGCCAGCAGCCCTTACCCCGGGACAGGGAATGGCTACACCTTC. The chain couples TRBV14 to TRBJ1-2; TRBD1 agrees at 9 bases. The CDR3 covers 15 residues. V was pared by 4 bases and J by 6 bases, with 9 bases of the junction left unmatched. In germline, CDR1 is SGHDN, CDR2 FVKESK. Full variable domain (missing parts from reference TRBV14 and TRBJ1-2): EAGVTQFPSHSVIEKGQTVTLRCDPISGHDNLYWYRRVMGKEIKFLLHFVKESKQDESGMPNNRFLAERTGGTYSTLKVQPAELEDSGVYFCASSPYPGTGNGYTFGSGTRLTVV.

This clone was found a few times. This rearrangement joins TRBV9 to TRBJ2-5; possible D gene TRBD1, 6 bases. The germline CDR1 and CDR2 sequences are SGDLS and YYNGEE. CDR3 size: 13 residues. Trimming took off 3 bases at V and 2 bases at J, with 8 bases between the two ends. CDR3 in amino acids: CASSGGGQETQYF. CDR3 coding DNA: TGTGCCAGCAGCGGAGGGGGACAAGAGACCCAGTACTTC.

The rearrangement uses TRBV29-1 and TRBJ2-5; tentatively, D is TRBD1 (6 bases). The J call may be in error: the DNA end matches TRBJ2-7 better. CDR1 and CDR2 (germline): SQVTM, ANQGSEA. CDR3 size: 14 residues. CDR3 region: CSVSGTHRTYEQYF. As DNA, the CDR3 is TGCAGCGTTTCCGGGACACATCGCACCTACGAGCAGTACTTC.

This clone was recorded once. The chain links TRBV28 to TRBJ2-3; D remains unclear. Germline V CDR1 and CDR2: MDHEN, SYDVKM. V gave up 3 bases and J gave up 0 bases, with 10 bases separating them. The CDR3 is 15 residues long. The chain's CDR3 is CASSFVLPSTDTQYF. CDR3 sequence (DNA): TGTGCCAGCAGTTTTGTGCTACCGAGCACAGATACGCAGTATTTT.

The chain employs TRBV5-5 and TRBJ2-3; D is perhaps TRBD1 (5 bases). The germline V and J ends were trimmed by 2 bases and 5 bases, with 15 bases remaining between them. There are 15 residues in the CDR3. Germline V gene lookup returns CDR1 SGHKS and CDR2 YYEKEE (reference sequence). CDR3 coding DNA: TGTGCCAGCAGCTTTCAGGGATCCCTAGTAGATACGCAGTATTTT. As protein: CASSFQGSLVDTQYF.

This sequence joins TRBV11-2 and TRBJ2-1; D unresolved. The CDR3 contains 14 residues. With 4 bases removed from V and 2 bases from J, the gap between germline ends came to 9 bases. Looked up from germline, CDR1 is SGHAT and CDR2 is FQNNGV. CDR3 sequence (DNA): TGTGCCAGCAGCTCTTTAGAACCCTACAATGAGCAGTTCTTC. It is translated as CASSSLEPYNEQFF.

This chain connects TRBV19 to TRBJ1-1, with D possibly being TRBD1 (5 bases). The CDR3 is 14 amino acids. Germline V gene data show CDR1 as LNHDA and CDR2 as SQIVND (reference sequence). V lost 7 bases and J 3 bases, leaving 15 bases between the germline ends. In DNA form, the CDR3 reads TGTGCCAGTACCCGGCCAGGGATCGACACTGAAGCTTTCTTT. Its protein product is CASTRPGIDTEAFF.

The rearrangement links TRBV7-3 to TRBJ2-5; tentative D call: TRBD2 (5 bases). CDR3 size: 13 residues. Between the trimmed V and J ends, which lost 3 bases and 0 bases, there was a span of 5 bases. Germline CDR1 SGHTA, CDR2 FQGTGA. Here the CDR3 DNA reads TGTGCCAGCAGCTTGGACTACCAAGAGACCCAGTACTTC. It yields the protein CASSLDYQETQYF.

The rearrangement joins TRBV19 to TRBJ2-3, with a tentative D call TRBD1 (6 bases). Germline V gives CDR1 LNHDA, CDR2 SQIVND (reference sequence). Trimming left V 7 bases short and J 4 bases short, with 12 bases between. The CDR3 loop spans 13 amino acids. CDR3 DNA: TGTGCCAGTACCGTTCGGACAGCAGATACGCAGTATTTT. Its protein is CASTVRTADTQYF.

This rearrangement joins TRBV6-1 to TRBJ1-2; 9 positions match TRBD1. Germline V gives CDR1 MNHNS, CDR2 SASEGT. The CDR3 runs 17 residues. The V gene end was trimmed by 4 bases and the J gene end by 7 bases; junction bases not matched to a gene: 16. CDR3: CASSARLGQGLFAGYTF. DNA for the CDR3: TGTGCCAGCAGTGCCCGACTGGGACAGGGTTTGTTCGCTGGCTACACCTTC.

V usage is TRBV6-5 and J usage is TRBJ2-1; 11 bases align to TRBD2. V lost 1 base, J lost 8 bases, and 4 bases stayed unmatched. The CDR3 runs to 15 residues. Per germline, CDR1 MNHEY and CDR2 SVGAGI. This chain's CDR3 is CASSYWLAGGYEQFF. The CDR3 DNA reads as TGTGCCAGCAGTTACTGGCTAGCGGGGGGCTATGAGCAGTTCTTC.